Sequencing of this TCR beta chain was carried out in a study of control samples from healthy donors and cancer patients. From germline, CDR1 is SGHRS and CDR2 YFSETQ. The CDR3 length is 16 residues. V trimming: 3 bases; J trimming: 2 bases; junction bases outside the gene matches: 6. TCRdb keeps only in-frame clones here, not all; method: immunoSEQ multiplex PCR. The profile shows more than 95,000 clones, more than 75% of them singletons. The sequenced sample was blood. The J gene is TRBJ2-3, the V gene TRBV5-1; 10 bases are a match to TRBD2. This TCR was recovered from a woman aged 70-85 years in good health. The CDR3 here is CASSWRTSGPTDTQYF. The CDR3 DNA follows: TGCGCCAGCAGCTGGAGGACTAGCGGCCCCACAGATACGCAGTATTTT.